This passage covers 19 T cell receptor beta chains from one sample sequenced in a study of cytomegalovirus exposure and HLA in healthy donors. Amplification used 60 Vbeta primers and 13 Jbeta primers. The method was immunoSEQ multiplex PCR; TCRdb's version includes in-frame clones alone and lacks a portion of them. The table records some 130,000 clones, 80% of them present only once. Input material: PBMCs. These receptors all stem from a man aged 30 to 45 in good health.

V usage is TRBV9 and J usage is TRBJ2-3, with no clear D. This CDR3 has 16 residues. The V gene's germline CDR1 is SGDLS and CDR2 YYNGEE. V was trimmed by 0 bases and J by 2 bases, leaving 13 bases between them. CDR3 bases: TGTGCCAGCAGCGTAGTGCTCGGCGGAGACACAGATACGCAGTATTTT. This gives the protein CASSVVLGGDTDTQYF.

V and J are TRBV15 and TRBJ2-1; TRBD2 agrees at 9 bases. The CDR3 contains 17 residues. With V trimmed by 4 bases and J by 3 bases, 10 bases remained unmatched. Germline loops: CDR1 LNHNV, CDR2 YYDKDF (reference sequence). CDR3 sequence: CATSTDHLAGVYNEQFF. DNA of the CDR3: TGTGCCACCAGCACCGACCACTTAGCGGGAGTCTACAATGAGCAGTTCTTC.

This chain links TRBV18 with TRBJ1-3; no clear D gene. The CDR3 covers 17 residues. V was cut by 2 bases and J by 3 bases, with 17 bases left in between. Germline assignment: CDR1 KGHSH and CDR2 LQKENI. The CDR3 DNA is TGTGCCAGCTCACCAGAGGCCCGGGGTTTGGTTGGAAACACCATATATTTT. As protein: CASSPEARGLVGNTIYF.

A word on this clone: At one end, the junction sequence differs from germline, possibly due to a read error. The chain recombines TRBV5-6 with TRBJ2-1, with D possibly being TRBD2 (6 bases). The CDR3 is 14 residues long. Germline CDR1 SGHDT, CDR2 YYEEEE. CDR3 residues: CVSSRGTLYNEQFF. The CDR3 nucleotides read TGTGTCAGCAGCCGCGGGACTCTCTACAATGAGCAGTTCTTC.

This sequence joins TRBV4-1 and TRBJ2-3, with D possibly being TRBD2 (5 bases). Germline-derived CDR1 and CDR2 are MGHRA and YSYEKL. This CDR3 region has 17 residues. V was shortened by 2 bases and J by 0 bases, with 15 bases between the two germline ends. The CDR3 region is CASSQILAGPSTDTQYF. CDR3 in DNA: TGCGCCAGCAGCCAAATCCTAGCAGGACCTAGCACAGATACGCAGTATTTT.

The chain uses TRBV5-1 and TRBJ2-1; 8 bases are a match to TRBD2. Germline V CDR1 and CDR2: SGHRS, YFSETQ. V shed 0 bases, J shed 6 bases, and the junction held 5 bases outside the gene matches. CDR3 size: 15 residues. CDR3: CASSLGTSSSNEQFF. The CDR3 DNA sequence: TGCGCCAGCAGCTTGGGGACTAGCAGCTCCAATGAGCAGTTCTTC.

V gene TRBV7-9 combines with J gene TRBJ1-1; 8 bases line up with TRBD1. The CDR3 length is 13 residues. The V and J ends lost 3 bases and 6 bases, in that order; junction bases with no gene match: 3. Germline values: CDR1 SEHNR, CDR2 FQNEAQ (reference sequence). CDR3 sequence (DNA): TGTGCCAGCAGCTTGCAGGGACAGGCTGAAGCTTTCTTT. Translating gives CASSLQGQAEAFF.

Of note for this clone: One junction end disagrees with the germline gene, perhaps due to a read error. The rearrangement uses TRBV7-9 and TRBJ2-7; 7 nucleotides align to TRBD2. Per the germline V gene, CDR1 is SEHNR and CDR2 is FQNEAQ (reference sequence). This CDR3 is built from 16 residues. The CDR3 DNA sequence: TGTTCCAGCAGCCCCTCGGGGGGTTCAGGCTCCTACGAGCAGTACTTC. The encoded protein is CSSSPSGGSGSYEQYF.

This clone has more than one count but fewer than ten. The chain joins TRBV7-2 to TRBJ2-3; 8 bases are shared with TRBD2. J was trimmed by 6 bases and V by 5 bases; bases with no gene match: 10. Germline CDR1 SGHTA, CDR2 FQGNSA. The CDR3 is made up of 15 amino acids. This chain's CDR3 is CASSDEREMGDTQYF. Written as DNA, the CDR3 is TGTGCCAGCAGCGACGAGCGGGAGATGGGTGATACGCAGTATTTT.

The rearrangement joins TRBV9 to TRBJ2-7; D is perhaps TRBD2 (7 bases). CDR1 is SGDLS, CDR2 YYNGEE, per germline. V shed 4 bases and J shed 2 bases, with 16 bases lying between them. The CDR3 contains 15 residues. DNA of the CDR3: TGTGCCAGCAGCCCCGCCGGGGGGCAGACCTACGAGCAGTACTTC. Its protein product is CASSPAGGQTYEQYF.

The CDR3 coding sequence is TGTGCCAGCAACGGGGATTCCTACGAGCAGTACTTC. Amino acid sequence: CASNGDSYEQYF. This chain joins TRBV2 and TRBJ2-7; maybe TRBD2 (5 bases). CDR3 size: 12 residues. Germline CDR1 SNHLY, CDR2 FYNNEI. Trimming removed 7 bases at V and 1 base at J, with 8 bases between.

V and J are TRBV7-3 and TRBJ2-7; D is perhaps TRBD2 (5 bases). From germline, CDR1 is SGHTA and CDR2 FQGTGA. CDR3 length: 13 amino acids. Trimming left V 5 bases short and J 5 bases short, with 13 bases between. This chain's CDR3 is CASSPGAGHEQYF. The DNA for the CDR3 is TGTGCCAGCAGCCCCGGTGCGGGCCACGAGCAGTACTTC.

This clone was detected only once. J is TRBJ2-2 and V is TRBV19; D may be TRBD1 (6 bases). This CDR3 region has 13 residues. Trimming cost V 10 bases and J 3 bases, with 12 bases left between them. The germline gives CDR1 LNHDA, CDR2 SQIVND (reference sequence). The CDR3 nucleotides read TGTGCCACTGGACAGATTTACACCGGGGAGCTGTTTTTT. Its translation: CATGQIYTGELFF. The variable domain in full, with the rest retrieved from reference TRBV19 and TRBJ2-2, is DGGITQSPKYLFRKEGQNVTLSCEQNLNHDAMYWYRQDPGQGLRLIYYSQIVNDFQKGDIAEGYSVSREKKESFPLTVTSAQKNPTAFYLCATGQIYTGELFFGEGSRLTVL.

The rearrangement uses TRBV7-8 and TRBJ2-3, with TRBD2 identical over 8 bases. The CDR3 has 16 residues. V lost 5 bases and J lost 1; bases outside the gene matches: 8. CDR1 SGHVS and CDR2 FQNEAQ come from the germline V gene. The CDR3 spells CASSEQREWGTDTQYF. For the CDR3, the DNA is TGTGCCAGCAGCGAGCAGCGGGAGTGGGGCACAGATACGCAGTATTTT.

This chain uses TRBV5-6 with TRBJ1-2, with D perhaps matching TRBD1 (6 bases). The V end lost 4 bases, the J end lost 7 bases, and 14 bases lay between the germline ends. This CDR3 contains 13 residues. CDR1 SGHDT and CDR2 YYEEEE come from the germline V gene. CDR3: CASSKPGAAGYTF. The CDR3 nucleotides are TGTGCCAGCAGCAAACCAGGGGCGGCTGGCTACACCTTC.

The rearrangement uses TRBV19 and TRBJ2-7; 7 positions match TRBD2. Trimming at V came to 8 bases and at J to 5 bases, leaving 12 bases not matched to a gene. The germline CDR1 and CDR2 sequences are LNHDA and SQIVND (reference sequence). CDR3 length: 14 residues. CDR3: CASGAWGGSDEQYF. DNA for the CDR3: TGTGCCAGTGGCGCATGGGGGGGGTCGGACGAGCAGTACTTC.

The chain is built from TRBV7-3 and TRBJ2-5; D might be TRBD2 (5 bases). Germline V CDR1 and CDR2: SGHTA, FQGTGA. This CDR3 is built from 14 residues. Trimming removed 5 bases from V and 3 bases from J, with 13 bases in between. The CDR3, as DNA: TGTGCCAGCAGCCCCGGTAGCGCAAAAGAGACCCAGTACTTC. It specifies CASSPGSAKETQYF.

The chain combines TRBV9 with TRBJ1-1; possibly TRBD1 for D (6 bases). The CDR3 sequence is 14 residues long. Trimming took 3 bases from V and 2 from J, leaving 11 bases between them. Germline V gene sequence: CDR1 SGDLS, CDR2 YYNGEE. As DNA, the CDR3 is TGTGCCAGCAGCGCCACAGGGCACAACACTGAAGCTTTCTTT. This gives the protein CASSATGHNTEAFF. The whole variable domain, remainder taken from reference TRBV9 and TRBJ1-1, is DSGVTQTPKHLITATGQRVTLRCSPRSGDLSVYWYQQSLDQGLQFLIQYYNGEERAKGNILERFSAQQFPDLHSELNLSSLELGDSALYFCASSATGHNTEAFFGQGTRLTVV.

Concerning this clone: One end of the junction fails to match germline, which may point to a read error. V and J are TRBV7-9 and TRBJ2-3; the match to TRBD2 covers 15 bases. Germline V lookup: CDR1 SEHNR, CDR2 FQNEAQ (reference sequence). This CDR3 has 17 amino acids. The CDR3 here is CSSYGLAGGPGTDTQYF. The CDR3 DNA sequence: TGTTCCAGCTACGGACTAGCGGGAGGGCCAGGCACAGATACGCAGTATTTT.